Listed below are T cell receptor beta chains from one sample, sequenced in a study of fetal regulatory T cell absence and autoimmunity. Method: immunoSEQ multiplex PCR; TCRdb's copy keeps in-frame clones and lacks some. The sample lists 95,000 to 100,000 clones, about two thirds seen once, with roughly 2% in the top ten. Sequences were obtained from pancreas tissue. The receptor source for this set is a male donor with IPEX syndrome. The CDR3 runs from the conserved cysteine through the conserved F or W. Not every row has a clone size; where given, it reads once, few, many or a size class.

CATSAPPSGSSYEQYF | - | TRBJ2-7 | TRBV15
CASSLDGYGYTF | - | TRBJ1-2 | TRBV5-6
CASSRTGDLDNEQFF | - | TRBJ2-1 | TRBV4-2
CASSREDMRGYTF | - | TRBJ1-2 | TRBV7-2
CASSLAGLGVWFYNEQFF | - | TRBJ2-1 | TRBV7-2
CASSLTGGASDTQYF | few | TRBJ2-3 | TRBV7-9
CASTQGKAFF | many | TRBJ1-1 | TRBV2
CASSDALRAFF | few | TRBJ1-1 | TRBV19
CASRTGGGPQHF | - | TRBJ1-5 | TRBV6-5
CASSPSLGFDEQYF | - | TRBJ2-7 | TRBV5-1
CASSLVGGGGDPREQFF | - | TRBJ2-1 | TRBV7-9
CSVEVSSGRRYEQFF | - | TRBJ2-1 | TRBV29-1
CAWSKSRGGESPLHF | - | TRBJ1-6 | TRBV30
CASSPGVQETQYF | few | TRBJ2-5 | TRBV6-5
CASSFITDTQYF | - | TRBJ2-3 | TRBV5-6
CAWSVRAGQKDTQYF | - | TRBJ2-3 | TRBV30
CASSSSSGGPEAFF | - | TRBJ1-1 | TRBV7-2
CAISALRNKNIQYF | - | TRBJ2-4 | TRBV10-3
CARFSRLYNSPLHF | - | TRBJ1-6 | TRBV19
CASGRAYEQYF | - | TRBJ2-7 | TRBV6-5
CAWSARGTGKGTEAFF | - | TRBJ1-1 | TRBV30
CASSPRQVPGEQYF | - | TRBJ2-7 | TRBV11-2
CSVDQGGVYGYTF | - | TRBJ1-2 | TRBV29-1
CASSRTGDQYEQYF | - | TRBJ2-7 | TRBV5-1
CASSSRAREGYTF | - | TRBJ1-2 | TRBV6-5
CASSSGTSPYEQYF | few | TRBJ2-7 | TRBV5-4
CASSFREPHYEQYF | - | TRBJ2-7 | TRBV5-1
CASSLGTSGRGTDTQYF | - | TRBJ2-3 | TRBV5-1
CASSLGGRHYNSPLHF | - | TRBJ1-6 | TRBV7-8
CASSQVGASSYNEQFF | - | TRBJ2-1 | TRBV4-2
CASSLALTGVLNYGYTF | - | TRBJ1-2 | TRBV7-8
CASSVDIGSNQPQHF | - | TRBJ1-5 | TRBV9
CASKTGTGDLNYGYTF | - | TRBJ1-2 | TRBV27
CAISDTGTGSYEQYF | - | TRBJ2-7 | TRBV10-3
CASSLQGNQPQHF | few | TRBJ1-5 | TRBV27
CASSSDRGYGYTF | - | TRBJ1-2 | TRBV5-1
CASSQVMAGINSPLHF | few | TRBJ1-6 | TRBV14
CTSSQHGLAGSNEQFF | - | TRBJ2-1 | TRBV1
CASSWRQDTDTQYF | - | TRBJ2-3 | TRBV5-4
CASSPRGRQGDRAQHF | - | TRBJ1-5 | TRBV18
CASSLTDTQYF | - | TRBJ2-3 | TRBV5-4